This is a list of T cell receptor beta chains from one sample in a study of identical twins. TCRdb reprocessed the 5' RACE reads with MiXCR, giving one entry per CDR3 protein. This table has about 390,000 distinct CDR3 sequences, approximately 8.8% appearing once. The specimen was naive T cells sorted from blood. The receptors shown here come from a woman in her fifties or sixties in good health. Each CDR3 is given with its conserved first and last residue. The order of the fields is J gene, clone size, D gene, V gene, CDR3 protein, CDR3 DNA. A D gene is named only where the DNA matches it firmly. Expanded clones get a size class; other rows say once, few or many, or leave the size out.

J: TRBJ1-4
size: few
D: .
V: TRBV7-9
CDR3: CASSLEPGYEKLFF
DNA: TGTGCCAGCAGCTTAGAGCCGGGTTATGAAAAACTGTTTTTT

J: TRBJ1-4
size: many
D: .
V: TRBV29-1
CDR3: CSVPRGPGEKLFF
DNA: TGCAGCGTTCCCCGGGGCCCCGGTGAAAAACTGTTTTTT

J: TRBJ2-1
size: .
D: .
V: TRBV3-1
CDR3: CASSQGYGGMDEQFF
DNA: TGTGCCAGCAGCCAGGGGTATGGGGGAATGGATGAGCAGTTCTTC

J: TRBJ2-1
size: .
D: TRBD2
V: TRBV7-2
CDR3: CASRVPSGRSYNEQFF
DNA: TGTGCCAGCAGGGTACCTAGCGGGAGGTCCTACAATGAGCAGTTCTTC

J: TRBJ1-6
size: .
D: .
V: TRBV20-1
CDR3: CSASQGTRVGPLHF
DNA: TGCAGTGCTAGCCAGGGGACTCGTGTGGGACCCCTCCACTTT

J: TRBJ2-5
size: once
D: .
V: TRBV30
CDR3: CVGGGETQYF
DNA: TGTGTTGGGGGTGGGGAGACCCAGTACTTC

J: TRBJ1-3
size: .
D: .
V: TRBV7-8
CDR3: CASSSYRVGNTIYF
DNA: TGTGCCAGCAGCTCATACAGGGTTGGAAACACCATATATTTT

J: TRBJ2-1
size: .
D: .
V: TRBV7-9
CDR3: CASSFPSGSSYNEQFF
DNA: TGTGCCAGCAGCTTTCCGTCTGGGAGCTCCTACAATGAGCAGTTCTTC

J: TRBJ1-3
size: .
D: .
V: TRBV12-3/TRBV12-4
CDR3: CASSLHNSALSGNTIYF
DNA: TGTGCCAGCAGTCTCCACAACTCCGCGTTGAGCGGAAACACCATATATTTT

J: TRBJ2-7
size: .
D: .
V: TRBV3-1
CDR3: CASSQWSEHYEQYF
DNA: TGTGCCAGCAGCCAGTGGAGCGAGCACTACGAGCAGTACTTC

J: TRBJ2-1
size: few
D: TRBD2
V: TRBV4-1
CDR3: CASSQPTSGFRNEQFF
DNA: TGCGCCAGCAGCCAACCTACTAGCGGGTTCAGAAATGAGCAGTTCTTC

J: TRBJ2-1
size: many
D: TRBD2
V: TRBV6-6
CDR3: CASKIRAGRLDEQFF
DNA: TGTGCCAGCAAAATCCGAGCGGGAAGACTCGATGAGCAGTTCTTC

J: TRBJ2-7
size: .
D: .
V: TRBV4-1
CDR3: CASSQGQGLSSYEQYF
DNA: TGCGCCAGCAGCCAAGGTCAGGGCTTAAGCTCCTACGAGCAGTACTTC

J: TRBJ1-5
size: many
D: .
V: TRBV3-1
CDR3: CASSHGTANQPQHF
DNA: TGTGCCAGCAGCCATGGGACTGCAAATCAGCCCCAGCATTTT

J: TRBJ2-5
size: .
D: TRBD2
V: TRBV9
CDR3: CASSRTSGMETQYF
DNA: TGTGCCAGCAGCCGGACTAGCGGGATGGAGACCCAGTACTTC

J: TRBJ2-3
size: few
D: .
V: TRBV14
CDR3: CASSQDGADTQYF
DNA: TGTGCCAGCAGCCAAGATGGGGCAGATACGCAGTATTTT

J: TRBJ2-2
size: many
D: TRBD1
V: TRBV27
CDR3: CASTNQGDVGELFF
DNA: TGTGCCAGCACCAACCAGGGGGACGTCGGGGAGCTGTTTTTT

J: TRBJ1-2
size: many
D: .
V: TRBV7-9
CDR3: CASSLVRGELHGYTF
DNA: TGTGCCAGCAGCTTAGTTCGGGGAGAATTGCATGGCTACACCTTC

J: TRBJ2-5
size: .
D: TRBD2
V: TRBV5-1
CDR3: CASSFGTSGSFRKTQYF
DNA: TGCGCCAGCAGCTTTGGGACTAGCGGGAGTTTTCGAAAGACCCAGTACTTC

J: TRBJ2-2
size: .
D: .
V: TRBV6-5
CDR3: CASSYSRTLNTGELFF
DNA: TGTGCCAGCAGTTACTCGCGGACGCTGAACACCGGGGAGCTGTTTTTT

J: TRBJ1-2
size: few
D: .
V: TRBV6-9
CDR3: CASTRDIGTF
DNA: TGTGCCAGCACCCGGGATATCGGCACCTTC

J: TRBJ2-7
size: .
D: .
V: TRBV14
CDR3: CASSHADSYEQYF
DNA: TGTGCCAGCAGCCATGCAGATTCCTACGAGCAGTACTTC

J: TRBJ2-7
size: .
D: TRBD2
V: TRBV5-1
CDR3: CASSPGTSGALQYF
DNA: TGCGCCAGCAGCCCCGGGACTAGCGGAGCGTTGCAGTACTTC

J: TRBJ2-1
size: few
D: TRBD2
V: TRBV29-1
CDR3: CSVLKRERGEQFF
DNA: TGCAGCGTCCTGAAGCGGGAGAGGGGGGAGCAGTTCTTC

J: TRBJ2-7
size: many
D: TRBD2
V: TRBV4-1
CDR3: CASSQPGLVASQFRF
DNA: TGCGCCAGCAGCCAACCGGGACTAGTTGCTAGTCAGTTCAGGTTC

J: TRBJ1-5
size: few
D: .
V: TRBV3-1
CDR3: CASSQDRNQPQHF
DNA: TGTGCCAGCAGCCAAGATAGGAATCAGCCCCAGCATTTT

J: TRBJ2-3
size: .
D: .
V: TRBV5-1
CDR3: CASSTLADNTDTQYF
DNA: TGCGCCAGCAGCACATTAGCGGATAACACAGATACGCAGTATTTT

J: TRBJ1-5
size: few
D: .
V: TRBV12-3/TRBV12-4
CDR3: CASSSSGVPNQPQHF
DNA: TGTGCCAGCAGTTCTTCCGGGGTCCCGAACCAGCCCCAGCATTTT

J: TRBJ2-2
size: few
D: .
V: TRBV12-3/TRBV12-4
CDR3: CASSFFVGPTGELFF
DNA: TGTGCCAGCAGTTTCTTCGTGGGCCCCACCGGGGAGCTGTTTTTT

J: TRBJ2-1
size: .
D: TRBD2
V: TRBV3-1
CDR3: CASSPRGGSRNEQFF
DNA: TGTGCCAGCAGCCCAAGGGGCGGGAGCAGGAATGAGCAGTTCTTC

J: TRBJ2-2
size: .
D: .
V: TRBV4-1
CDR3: CASSPVRPRTDNTGELFF
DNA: TGCGCCAGCAGCCCCGTCCGACCCCGGACAGACAACACCGGGGAGCTGTTTTTT

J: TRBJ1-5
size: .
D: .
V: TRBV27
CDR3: CASSQGNLRNQPQHF
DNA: TGTGCCAGCAGCCAAGGAAACCTCCGAAATCAGCCCCAGCATTTT

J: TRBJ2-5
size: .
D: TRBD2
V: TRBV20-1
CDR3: CSAIGLGGTQYF
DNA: TGCAGTGCTATCGGACTAGGAGGGACCCAGTACTTC

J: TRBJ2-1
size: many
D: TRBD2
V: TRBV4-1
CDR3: CASSHVLLGTSGRENSYNEQFF
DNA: TGCGCCAGCAGCCACGTTCTCCTCGGAACTAGCGGGAGGGAGAATTCCTACAATGAGCAGTTCTTC

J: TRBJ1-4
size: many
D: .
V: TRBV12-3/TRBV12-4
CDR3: CASSPSRGGVIEKLFF
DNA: TGTGCCAGCAGTCCCTCAAGGGGAGGGGTTATTGAAAAACTGTTTTTT

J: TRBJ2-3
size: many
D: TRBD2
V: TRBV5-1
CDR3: CASSFVLAGADTQYF
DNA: TGCGCCAGCAGCTTCGTCCTAGCGGGAGCAGATACGCAGTATTTT

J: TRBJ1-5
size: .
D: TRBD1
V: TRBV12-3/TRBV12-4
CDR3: CASSDRDSWQPQHF
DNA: TGTGCCAGCAGCGACAGGGATTCATGGCAGCCCCAGCATTTT

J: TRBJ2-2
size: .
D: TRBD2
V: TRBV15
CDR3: CATSRDGRLAGGGNTGELFF
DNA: TGTGCCACCAGCAGAGATGGGAGACTAGCGGGAGGAGGTAACACCGGGGAGCTGTTTTTT

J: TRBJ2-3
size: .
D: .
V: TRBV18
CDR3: CASSPGQWRSTDTQYF
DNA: TGTGCCAGCTCACCGGGGCAGTGGCGAAGCACAGATACGCAGTATTTT

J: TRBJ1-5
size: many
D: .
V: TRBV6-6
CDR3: CAVGQPQHF
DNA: TGTGCGGTAGGACAGCCCCAGCATTTT

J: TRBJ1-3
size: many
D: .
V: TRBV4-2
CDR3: CASSPTDRTSGNTIYF
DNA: TGTGCCAGCAGCCCTACTGACAGGACCTCTGGAAACACCATATATTTT

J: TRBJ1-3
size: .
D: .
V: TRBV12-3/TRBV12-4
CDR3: CATKGSGNTIYF
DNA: TGTGCCACAAAGGGCTCGGGAAACACCATATATTTT

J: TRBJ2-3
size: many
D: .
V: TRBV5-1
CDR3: CASSLGVASESTDTQYF
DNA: TGCGCCAGCAGCTTGGGTGTGGCTAGCGAAAGCACAGATACGCAGTATTTT

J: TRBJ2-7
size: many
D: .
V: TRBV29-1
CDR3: CSVAPEAINEQYF
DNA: TGCAGCGTTGCTCCCGAGGCTATCAACGAGCAGTACTTC

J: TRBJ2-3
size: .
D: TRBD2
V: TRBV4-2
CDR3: CASSQAQGGRGSTDTQYF
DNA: TGTGCCAGCAGCCAAGCTCAGGGCGGGAGGGGCAGCACAGATACGCAGTATTTT

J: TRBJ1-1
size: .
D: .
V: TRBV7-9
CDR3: CASSLGGRNAFF
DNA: TGTGCCAGCAGCTTAGGGGGGCGCAACGCTTTCTTT

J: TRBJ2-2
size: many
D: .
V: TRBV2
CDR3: CASSQTSTATGELFF
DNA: TGTGCCAGCAGCCAAACTAGCACTGCCACCGGGGAGCTGTTTTTT

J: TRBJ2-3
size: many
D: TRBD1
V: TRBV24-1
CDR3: CATSDRDRERSTQYF
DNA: TGTGCCACCAGTGATCGAGACAGGGAGAGGAGTACGCAGTATTTT

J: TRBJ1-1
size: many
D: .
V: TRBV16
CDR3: CASSFTGPNTEAFF
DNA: TGTGCCAGCAGCTTCACAGGGCCCAACACTGAAGCTTTCTTT

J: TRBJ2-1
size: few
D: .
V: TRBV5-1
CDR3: CASSAGPSSYNEQFF
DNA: TGCGCCAGCAGTGCAGGTCCAAGCTCCTACAATGAGCAGTTCTTC

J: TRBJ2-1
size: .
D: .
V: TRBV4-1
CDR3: CASSQVPDYNEQFF
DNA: TGCGCCAGCAGCCAAGTTCCTGACTACAATGAGCAGTTCTTC

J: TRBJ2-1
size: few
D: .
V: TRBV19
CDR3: CASRGGASYEQFF
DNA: TGTGCCAGTAGGGGGGGGGCAAGCTATGAGCAGTTCTTC

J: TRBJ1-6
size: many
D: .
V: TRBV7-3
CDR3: CASSTGQNNSPLHF
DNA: TGTGCCAGCAGCACAGGACAAAATAATTCACCCCTCCACTTT

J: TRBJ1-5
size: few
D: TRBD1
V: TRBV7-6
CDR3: CASSQTYRGHQPQHF
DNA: TGTGCCAGCAGCCAGACCTACAGGGGACATCAGCCCCAGCATTTT